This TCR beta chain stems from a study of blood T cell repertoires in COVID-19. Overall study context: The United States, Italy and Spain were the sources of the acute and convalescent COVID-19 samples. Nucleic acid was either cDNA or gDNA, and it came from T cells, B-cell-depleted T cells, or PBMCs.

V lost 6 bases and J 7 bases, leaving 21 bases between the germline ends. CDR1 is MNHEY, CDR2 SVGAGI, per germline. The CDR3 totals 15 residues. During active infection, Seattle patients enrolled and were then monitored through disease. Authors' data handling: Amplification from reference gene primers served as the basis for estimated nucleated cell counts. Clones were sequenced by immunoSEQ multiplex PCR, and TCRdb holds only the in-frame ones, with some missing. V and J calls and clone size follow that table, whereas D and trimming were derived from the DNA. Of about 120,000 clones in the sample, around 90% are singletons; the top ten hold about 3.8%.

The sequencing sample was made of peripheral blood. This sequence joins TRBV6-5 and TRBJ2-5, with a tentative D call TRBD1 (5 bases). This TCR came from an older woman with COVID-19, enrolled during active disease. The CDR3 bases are TGTGCCAGCAGGACAGACCCCCTAGGATCGGGGACCCAGTACTTC. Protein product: CASRTDPLGSGTQYF.